The rows below give T cell receptor beta chains drawn from one sample of a study of cytomegalovirus exposure and HLA in healthy donors. The repertoire was sequenced with immunoSEQ multiplex PCR; TCRdb's copy has only in-frame clones and lacks some. The repertoire has around 65,000 clones, 62% of them found once; the top ten carry around 2.7%. Input material: PBMCs. These TCRs come from a man aged 25-40 years in good health and CMV-seronegative. Both conserved end residues are part of each CDR3. A D gene is named only where the DNA matches it firmly. Clone size is stated in some rows and not others, as once, few, many or a class when expanded.

>NA|TRBJ1-2|NA|TRBV6-4
CASKTGEAGGYTF
TGTGCCAGCAAGACAGGTGAGGCTGGAGGCTACACCTTC
>NA|TRBJ1-2|NA|TRBV20-1
CSARQNYGYTF
TGCAGTGCTAGACAGAACTATGGCTACACCTTC
>few|TRBJ2-1|TRBD1|TRBV6-6
CASSYPDRTQFF
TGTGCCAGCAGTTACCCGGACAGGACGCAGTTCTTC
>NA|TRBJ1-6|NA|TRBV5-1
CASSLAQGLGQNNSPLHF
TGCGCCAGCAGCTTGGCGCAGGGTCTCGGCCAAAATAATTCACCCCTCCACTTT
>medium-sized|TRBJ1-2|TRBD1|TRBV13
CASSPRTGALQGYTF
TGTGCCAGCAGCCCCCGGACAGGGGCGTTACAAGGCTACACCTTC
>once|TRBJ2-3|NA|TRBV6-5
CASSYKRGTQYF
TGTGCCAGCAGTTACAAACGGGGTACGCAGTATTTT
>once|TRBJ2-5|NA|TRBV6-1
CASSGRTSQETQYF
TGTGCCAGCAGTGGTAGGACTTCCCAAGAGACCCAGTACTTC
>few|TRBJ1-1|TRBD1|TRBV13
CASSMTGGAREAFF
TGTGCCAGCAGCATGACAGGGGGCGCAAGGGAAGCTTTCTTT
>NA|TRBJ2-2|NA|TRBV7-9
CASSFLRETGELFF
TGTGCCAGCAGCTTCCTGAGGGAGACCGGGGAGCTGTTTTTT
>NA|TRBJ1-6|NA|TRBV13
CASRIRGSPLHF
TGTGCCAGCAGGATTAGGGGCTCACCCCTCCACTTT
>NA|TRBJ2-1|TRBD2|TRBV14
CASSDSGGAPGEQFF
TGTGCCAGCAGCGATAGCGGGGGGGCCCCCGGTGAGCAGTTCTTC
>NA|TRBJ2-5|TRBD2|TRBV5-1
CASSLNGGEPETQYF
TGCGCCAGCAGCTTGAACGGGGGGGAGCCAGAGACCCAGTACTTC
>NA|TRBJ1-5|NA|TRBV30
CAWSGVLGQPQHF
TGTGCCTGGAGTGGAGTTCTTGGTCAGCCCCAGCATTTT
>NA|TRBJ1-5|TRBD1|TRBV6-5
CASSYSGQASQPQHF
TGTGCCAGCAGTTACTCAGGACAGGCATCTCAGCCCCAGCATTTT
>few|TRBJ2-5|TRBD2|TRBV14
CASSQDGNSGGETQYF
TGTGCCAGCAGCCAAGATGGTAATAGCGGGGGCGAGACCCAGTACTTC
>NA|TRBJ1-1|NA|TRBV4-2
CASSQDTGQKNTEAFF
TGTGCCAGCAGCCAAGATACTGGACAGAAGAACACTGAAGCTTTCTTT
>NA|TRBJ2-7|NA|TRBV5-6
CASSLPQDSYEQYF
TGTGCCAGCAGCTTACCGCAGGACTCCTACGAGCAGTACTTC
>NA|TRBJ2-6|TRBD2|TRBV10-3
CAISQNFPGLAGGPSGANVLTF
TGTGCCATCAGTCAAAATTTTCCGGGACTAGCGGGGGGGCCTTCTGGGGCCAACGTCCTGACTTTC
>NA|TRBJ2-2|NA|TRBV2
CASSTGLKNTGELFF
TGTGCCAGCAGTACTGGGCTAAAGAACACCGGGGAGCTGTTTTTT
>NA|TRBJ1-2|TRBD1|TRBV15
CASRDRGSRNYGYTF
TGTGCCTCCAGGGACAGGGGCTCTCGAAACTATGGCTACACCTTC
>few|TRBJ1-2|TRBD1|TRBV5-3
CARAATGINYGYTF
TGTGCCAGAGCAGCGACAGGGATTAACTATGGCTACACCTTC
>few|TRBJ2-3|TRBD2|TRBV29-1
CSLGSGGSDTQYF
TGCAGCCTCGGTAGCGGGGGGTCAGATACGCAGTATTTT
>NA|TRBJ1-5|NA|TRBV7-9
CASSFAGPQPQHF
TGTGCCAGCAGCTTTGCAGGGCCTCAGCCCCAGCATTTT
>once|TRBJ2-6|NA|TRBV9
CASRGSGANVLTF
TGTGCCAGCCGGGGCTCTGGGGCCAACGTCCTGACTTTC
>NA|TRBJ2-3|TRBD2|TRBV5-4
CASSFDSGGAGAYF
TGTGCCAGCAGCTTCGATAGCGGGGGGGCCGGGGCGTATTTT
>few|TRBJ2-1|TRBD1|TRBV11-3
CASSLGRTGVDNEQFF
TGTGCCAGCAGCTTAGGACGGACAGGGGTCGACAATGAGCAGTTCTTC
>NA|TRBJ1-1|TRBD1|TRBV7-8
CASTSGQGATEAFF
TGTGCCAGCACCTCGGGACAGGGGGCTACTGAAGCTTTCTTT
>NA|TRBJ1-2|TRBD1|TRBV6-5
CASSRQGRGYTF
TGTGCCAGCAGCCGACAGGGCCGGGGCTACACCTTC